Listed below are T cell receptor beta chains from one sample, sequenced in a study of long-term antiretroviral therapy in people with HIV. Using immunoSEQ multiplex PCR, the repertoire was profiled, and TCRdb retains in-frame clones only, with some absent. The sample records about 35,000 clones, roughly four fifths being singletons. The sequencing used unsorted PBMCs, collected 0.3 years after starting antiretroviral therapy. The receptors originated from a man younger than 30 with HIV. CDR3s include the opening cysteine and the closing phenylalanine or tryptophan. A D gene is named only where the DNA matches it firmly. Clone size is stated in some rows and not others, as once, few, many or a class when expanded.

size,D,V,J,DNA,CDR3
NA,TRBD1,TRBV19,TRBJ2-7,TGTGCTGCACAGGGGGCGACCTACGAGCAGTACTTC,CAAQGATYEQYF
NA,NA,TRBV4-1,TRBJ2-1,TGCGCCAGCAGCTTGACTCCAACCAGAGAGCAGTTCTTC,CASSLTPTREQFF
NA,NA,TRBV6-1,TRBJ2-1,TGTGCCAGCAGTGAAAGAGCGAGGAGCGATGAGCAGTTCTTC,CASSERARSDEQFF
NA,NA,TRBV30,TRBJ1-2,TGTGCCTGGACTCGGGGAACAGTCCCTTATGGCTACACCTTC,CAWTRGTVPYGYTF
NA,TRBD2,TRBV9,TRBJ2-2,TGTGCCAGCAGCGTTGACGGGGGGGCCGGCGGGGAGCTGTTTTTT,CASSVDGGAGGELFF
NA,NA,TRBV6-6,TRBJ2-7,TGTGCCAGCAGTTACTCCGGGGTGTATCAGTACTTC,CASSYSGVYQYF
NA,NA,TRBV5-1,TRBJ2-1,TGCGCCAGCACTTCCGGCGCGAGCTCCTACAATGAGCAGTTCTTC,CASTSGASSYNEQFF
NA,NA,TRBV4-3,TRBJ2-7,TGCGCCAGCAGCCAAGATTGGACTTACGAGCAGTACTTC,CASSQDWTYEQYF
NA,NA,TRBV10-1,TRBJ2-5,TGCGCCAGCAGTGATGGAGAGACCCAGTACTTC,CASSDGETQYF
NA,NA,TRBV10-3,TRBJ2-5,TGTGCCCCCGGTCCAATCGAGGACTTAGGGTACCAAGAGACCCAGTACTTC,CAPGPIEDLGYQETQYF
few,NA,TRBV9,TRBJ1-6,TGTGCCAGCAGCGTAGAAGGGGGCTATAATTCACCCCTCCACTTT,CASSVEGGYNSPLHF
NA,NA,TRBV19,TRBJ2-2,TGTGCCAGTAGGCTCCTTGGGATTCACGGGGAGCTGTTTTTT,CASRLLGIHGELFF